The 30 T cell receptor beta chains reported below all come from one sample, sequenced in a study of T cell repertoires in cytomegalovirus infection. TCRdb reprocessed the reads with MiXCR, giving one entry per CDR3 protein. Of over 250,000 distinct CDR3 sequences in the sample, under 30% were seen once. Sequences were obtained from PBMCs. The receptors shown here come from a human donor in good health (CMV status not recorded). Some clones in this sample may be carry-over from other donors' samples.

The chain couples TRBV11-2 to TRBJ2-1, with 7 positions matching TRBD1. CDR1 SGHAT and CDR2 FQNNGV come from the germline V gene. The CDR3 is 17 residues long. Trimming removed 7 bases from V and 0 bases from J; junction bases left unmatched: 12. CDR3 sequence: CASTKFAGTASYNEQFF. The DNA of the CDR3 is TGTGCCAGCACCAAATTCGCCGGGACAGCCTCCTACAATGAGCAGTTCTTC.

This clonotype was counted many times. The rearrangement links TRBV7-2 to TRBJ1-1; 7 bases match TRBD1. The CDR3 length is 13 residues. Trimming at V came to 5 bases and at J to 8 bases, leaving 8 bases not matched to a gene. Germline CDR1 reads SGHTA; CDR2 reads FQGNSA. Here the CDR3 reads CASSRDRQGEAFF. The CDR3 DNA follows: TGTGCCAGCAGCCGAGATCGACAGGGCGAAGCTTTCTTT. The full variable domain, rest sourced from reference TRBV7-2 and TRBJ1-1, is GAGVSQSPSNKVTEKGKDVELRCDPISGHTALYWYRQSLGQGLEFLIYFQGNSAPDKSGLPSDRFSAERTGGSVSTLTIQRTQQEDSAVYLCASSRDRQGEAFFGQGTRLTVV.

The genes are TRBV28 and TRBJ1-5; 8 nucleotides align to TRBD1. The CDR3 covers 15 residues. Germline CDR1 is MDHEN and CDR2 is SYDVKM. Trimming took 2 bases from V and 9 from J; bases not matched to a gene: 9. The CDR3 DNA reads TGTGCCAGCAGTTTAGAAGGACAGGGCGATCGGCCCCAGCATTTT. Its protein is CASSLEGQGDRPQHF.

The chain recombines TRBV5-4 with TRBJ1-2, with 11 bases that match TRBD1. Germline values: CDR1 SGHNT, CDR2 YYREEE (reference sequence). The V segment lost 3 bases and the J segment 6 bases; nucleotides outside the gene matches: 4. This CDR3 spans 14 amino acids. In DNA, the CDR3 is TGTGCCAGCAGCTCAATGGACAGGGGGCATGGCTACACCTTC. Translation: CASSSMDRGHGYTF.

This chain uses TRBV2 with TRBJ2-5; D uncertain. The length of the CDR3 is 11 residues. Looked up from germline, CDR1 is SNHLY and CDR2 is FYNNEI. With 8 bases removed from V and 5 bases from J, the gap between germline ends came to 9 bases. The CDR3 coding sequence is TGTGCCAGCCTTTTATTGGAGACCCAGTACTTC. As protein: CASLLLETQYF.

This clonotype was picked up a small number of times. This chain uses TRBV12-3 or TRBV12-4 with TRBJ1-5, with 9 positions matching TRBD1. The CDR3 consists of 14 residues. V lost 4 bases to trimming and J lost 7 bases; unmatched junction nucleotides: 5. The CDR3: CASSWTGAEQPQHF. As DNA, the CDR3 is TGTGCCAGCAGTTGGACAGGGGCTGAACAGCCCCAGCATTTT.

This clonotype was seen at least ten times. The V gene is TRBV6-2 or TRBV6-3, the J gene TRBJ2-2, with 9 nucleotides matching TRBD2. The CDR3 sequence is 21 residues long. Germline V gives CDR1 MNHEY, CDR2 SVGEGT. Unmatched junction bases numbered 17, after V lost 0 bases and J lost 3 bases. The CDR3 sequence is CASSYSILVSREGLYTGELFF. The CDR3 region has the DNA TGTGCCAGCAGTTACTCGATATTGGTCTCGCGGGAGGGCCTATACACCGGGGAGCTGTTTTTT.

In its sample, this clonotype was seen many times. The chain's CDR3 is CASRFLLDRASYNEQFF. In DNA, the CDR3 is TGTGCCAGCAGGTTCCTTCTCGACAGGGCATCCTACAATGAGCAGTTCTTC. This chain connects TRBV7-2 to TRBJ2-1, with TRBD1 identical over 7 bases. The germline V gene has CDR1 SGHTA and CDR2 FQGNSA. The CDR3 runs to 17 residues. V gave up 6 bases and J gave up 1 base; unmatched junction bases: 12.

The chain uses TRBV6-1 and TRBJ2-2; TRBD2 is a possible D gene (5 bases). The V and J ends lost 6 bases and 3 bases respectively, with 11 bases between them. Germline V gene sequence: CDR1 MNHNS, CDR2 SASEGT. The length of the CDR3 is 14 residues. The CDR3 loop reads CASSEGPYTGELFF. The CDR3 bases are TGTGCCAGCAGCGAGGGCCCTTACACCGGGGAGCTGTTTTTT.

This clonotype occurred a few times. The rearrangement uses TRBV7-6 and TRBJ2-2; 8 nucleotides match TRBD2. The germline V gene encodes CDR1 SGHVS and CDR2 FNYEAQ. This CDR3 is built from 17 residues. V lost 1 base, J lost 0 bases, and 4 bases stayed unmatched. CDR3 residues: CASSLGFGGANTGELFF. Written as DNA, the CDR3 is TGTGCCAGCAGCTTAGGATTCGGGGGGGCGAACACCGGGGAGCTGTTTTTT.

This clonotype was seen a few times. CDR3 residues: CASSPGRETNEKLFF. DNA for the CDR3: TGTGCCAGCAGTCCCGGGCGGGAAACTAATGAAAAACTGTTTTTT. The chain employs TRBV7-2 and TRBJ1-4; D is unresolved. Trimming removed 6 bases from V and 1 base from J, with 12 bases in between. Looked up from germline, CDR1 is SGHTA and CDR2 is FQGNSA. This CDR3 is 15 amino acids long.

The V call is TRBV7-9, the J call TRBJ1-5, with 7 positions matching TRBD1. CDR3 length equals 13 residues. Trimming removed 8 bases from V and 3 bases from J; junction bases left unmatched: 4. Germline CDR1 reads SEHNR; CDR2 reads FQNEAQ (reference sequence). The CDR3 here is CASAGQFNQPQHF. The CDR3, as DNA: TGTGCCAGCGCGGGACAGTTCAATCAGCCCCAGCATTTT.

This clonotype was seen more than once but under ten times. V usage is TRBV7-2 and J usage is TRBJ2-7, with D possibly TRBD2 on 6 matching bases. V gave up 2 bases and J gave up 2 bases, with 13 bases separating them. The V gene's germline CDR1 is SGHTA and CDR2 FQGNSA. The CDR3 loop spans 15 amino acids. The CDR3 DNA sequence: TGTGCCAGCAGCTTATCCGGGACTCTCGCCTACGAGCAGTACTTC. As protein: CASSLSGTLAYEQYF.

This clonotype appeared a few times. CDR3 sequence reads: CATQSVRINNEQFF. CDR3 in DNA: TGTGCCACCCAGAGCGTGAGGATTAACAATGAGCAGTTCTTC. The chain links TRBV28 to TRBJ2-1, with D unresolved. Germline values: CDR1 MDHEN, CDR2 SYDVKM. Trimming shortened V by 10 bases and J by 5 bases, and 18 bases separated the two germline ends. The CDR3 is made up of 14 amino acids.

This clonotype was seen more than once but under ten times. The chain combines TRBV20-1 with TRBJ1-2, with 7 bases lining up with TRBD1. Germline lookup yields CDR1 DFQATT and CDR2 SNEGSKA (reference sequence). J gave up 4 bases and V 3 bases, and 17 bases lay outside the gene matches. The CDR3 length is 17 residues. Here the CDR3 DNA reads TGCAGTGCTAGCTTGGACAGGTCCACAGCTATCGGCTATGGCTACACCTTC. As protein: CSASLDRSTAIGYGYTF.

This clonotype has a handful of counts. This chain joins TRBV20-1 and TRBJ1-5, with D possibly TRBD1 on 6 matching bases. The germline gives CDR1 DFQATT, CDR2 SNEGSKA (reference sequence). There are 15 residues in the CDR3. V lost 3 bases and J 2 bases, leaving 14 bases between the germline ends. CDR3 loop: CSASMGGGGNQPQHF. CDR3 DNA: TGCAGTGCTAGCATGGGGGGCGGGGGCAATCAGCCCCAGCATTTT.

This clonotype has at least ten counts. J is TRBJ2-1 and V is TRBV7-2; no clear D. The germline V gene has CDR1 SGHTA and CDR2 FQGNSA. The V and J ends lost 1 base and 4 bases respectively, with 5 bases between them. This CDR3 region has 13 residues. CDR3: CASSLVSYNEQFF. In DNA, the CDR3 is TGTGCCAGCAGCTTAGTTTCTTACAATGAGCAGTTCTTC.

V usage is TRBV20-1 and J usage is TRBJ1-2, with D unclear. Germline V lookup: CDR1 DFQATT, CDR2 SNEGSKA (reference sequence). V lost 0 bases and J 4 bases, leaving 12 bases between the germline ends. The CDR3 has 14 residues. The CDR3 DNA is TGCAGTGCTAGAGATCTTGAGGGCCTCTATGGCTACACCTTC. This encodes CSARDLEGLYGYTF.

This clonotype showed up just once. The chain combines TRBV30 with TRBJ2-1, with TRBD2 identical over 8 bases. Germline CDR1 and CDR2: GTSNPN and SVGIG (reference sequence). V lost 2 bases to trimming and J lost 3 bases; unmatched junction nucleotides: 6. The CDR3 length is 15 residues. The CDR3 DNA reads TGTGCCTGGAGTAAAGGTCTAGCGGGCTACAATGAGCAGTTCTTC. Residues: CAWSKGLAGYNEQFF. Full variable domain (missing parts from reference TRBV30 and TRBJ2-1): SQTIHQWPATLVQPVGSPLSLECTVEGTSNPNLYWYRQAAGRGLQLLFYSVGIGQISSEVPQNLSASRPQDRQFILSSKKLLLSDSGFYLCAWSKGLAGYNEQFFGPGTRLTVL.

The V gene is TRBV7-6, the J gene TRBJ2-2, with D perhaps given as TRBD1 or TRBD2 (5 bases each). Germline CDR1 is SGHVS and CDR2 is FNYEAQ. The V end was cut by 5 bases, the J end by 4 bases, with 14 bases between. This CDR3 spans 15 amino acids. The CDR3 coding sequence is TGTGCCAGCAGCCTAACTCAGAGGGGCACCGGGGAGCTGTTTTTT. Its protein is CASSLTQRGTGELFF.

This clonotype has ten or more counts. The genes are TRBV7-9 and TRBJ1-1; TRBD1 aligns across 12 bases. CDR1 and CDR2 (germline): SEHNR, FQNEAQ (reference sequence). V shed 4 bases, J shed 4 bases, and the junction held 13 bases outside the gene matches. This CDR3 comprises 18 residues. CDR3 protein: CASSSPRDRGHRSTEAFF. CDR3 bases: TGTGCCAGCAGCTCCCCCCGGGACAGGGGGCATCGGAGCACTGAAGCTTTCTTT.

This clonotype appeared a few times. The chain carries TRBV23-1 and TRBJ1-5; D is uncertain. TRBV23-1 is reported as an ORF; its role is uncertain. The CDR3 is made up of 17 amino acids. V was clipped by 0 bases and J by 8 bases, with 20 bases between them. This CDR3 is CASSQSHNSSPGKPQHF. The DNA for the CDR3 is TGCGCCAGCAGTCAATCGCACAATTCGTCTCCGGGAAAGCCCCAGCATTTT.

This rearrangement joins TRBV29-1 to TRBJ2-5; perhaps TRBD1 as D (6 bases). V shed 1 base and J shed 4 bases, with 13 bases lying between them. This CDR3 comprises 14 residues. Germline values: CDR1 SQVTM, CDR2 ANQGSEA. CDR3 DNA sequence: TGCAGCGTTGAAGTGACCTTGGGGGCAGAGACCCAGTACTTC. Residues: CSVEVTLGAETQYF. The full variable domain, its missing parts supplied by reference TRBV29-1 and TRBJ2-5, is SAVISQKPSRDICQRGTSLTIQCQVDSQVTMMFWYRQQPGQSLTLIATANQGSEATYESGFVIDKFPISRPNLTFSTLTVSNMSPEDSSIYLCSVEVTLGAETQYFGPGTRLLVL.

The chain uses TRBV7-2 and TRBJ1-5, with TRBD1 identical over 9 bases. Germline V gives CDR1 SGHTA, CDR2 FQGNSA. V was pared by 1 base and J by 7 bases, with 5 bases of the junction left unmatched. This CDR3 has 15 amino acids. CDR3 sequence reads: CASSLVQGAGQPQHF. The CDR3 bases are TGTGCCAGCAGCTTAGTACAGGGGGCAGGGCAGCCCCAGCATTTT.

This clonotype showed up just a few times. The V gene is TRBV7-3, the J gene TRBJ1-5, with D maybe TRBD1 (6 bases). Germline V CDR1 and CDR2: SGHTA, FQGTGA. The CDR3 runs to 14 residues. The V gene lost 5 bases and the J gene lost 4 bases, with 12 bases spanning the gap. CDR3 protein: CASSKGGWNQPQHF. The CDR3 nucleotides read TGTGCCAGCAGCAAGGGGGGTTGGAATCAGCCCCAGCATTTT.

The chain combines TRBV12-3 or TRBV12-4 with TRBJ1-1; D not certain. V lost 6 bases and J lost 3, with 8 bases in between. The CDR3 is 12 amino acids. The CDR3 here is CASSLTDTEAFF. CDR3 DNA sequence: TGTGCCAGCAGCCTGACCGACACTGAAGCTTTCTTT.

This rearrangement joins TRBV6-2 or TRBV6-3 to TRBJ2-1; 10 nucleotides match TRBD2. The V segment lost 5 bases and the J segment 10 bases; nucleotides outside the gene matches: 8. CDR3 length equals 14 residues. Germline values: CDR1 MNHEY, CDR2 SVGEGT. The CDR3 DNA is TGTGCCAGCAGTAGAGCGGGAGGGCCCGGGGAGCAGTTCTTC. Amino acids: CASSRAGGPGEQFF.

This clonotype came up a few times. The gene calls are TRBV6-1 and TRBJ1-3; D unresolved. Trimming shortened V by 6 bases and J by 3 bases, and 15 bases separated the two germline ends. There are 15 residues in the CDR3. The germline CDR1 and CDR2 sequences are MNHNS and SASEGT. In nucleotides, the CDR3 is TGTGCCAGCAGAGGAGGATTTATCTATGGAAACACCATATATTTT. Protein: CASRGGFIYGNTIYF.

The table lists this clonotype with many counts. CDR3 region: CASSSLAGTYNEQFF. DNA for the CDR3: TGTGCCAGCAGCTCGTTAGCGGGGACCTACAATGAGCAGTTCTTC. The chain carries TRBV11-2 and TRBJ2-1, with 8 bases lining up with TRBD2. The V segment lost 4 bases and the J segment 2 bases; nucleotides outside the gene matches: 4. The germline CDR1 and CDR2 sequences are SGHAT and FQNNGV. The CDR3 runs 15 residues.

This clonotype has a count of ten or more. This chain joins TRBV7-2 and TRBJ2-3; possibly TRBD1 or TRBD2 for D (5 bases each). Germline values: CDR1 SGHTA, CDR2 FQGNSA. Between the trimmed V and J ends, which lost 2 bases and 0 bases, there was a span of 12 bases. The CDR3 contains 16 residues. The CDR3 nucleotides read TGTGCCAGCAGCTTAAGTGGGGGACCCAGCACAGATACGCAGTATTTT. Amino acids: CASSLSGGPSTDTQYF.